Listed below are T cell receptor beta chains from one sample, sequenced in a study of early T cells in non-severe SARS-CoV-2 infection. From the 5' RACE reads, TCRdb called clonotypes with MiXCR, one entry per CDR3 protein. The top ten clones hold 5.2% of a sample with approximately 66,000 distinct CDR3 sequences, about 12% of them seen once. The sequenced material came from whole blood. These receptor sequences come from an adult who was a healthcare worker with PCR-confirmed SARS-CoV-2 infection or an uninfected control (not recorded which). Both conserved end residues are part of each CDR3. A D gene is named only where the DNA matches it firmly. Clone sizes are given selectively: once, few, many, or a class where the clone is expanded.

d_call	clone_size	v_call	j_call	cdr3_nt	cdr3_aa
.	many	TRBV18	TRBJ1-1	TGTGCCAGCTCACAGGGGACGAACACTGAAGCTTTCTTT	CASSQGTNTEAFF
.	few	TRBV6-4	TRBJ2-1	TGTGCCAGCAGTGAGCGGGCCTACAATGAGCAGTTCTTC	CASSERAYNEQFF
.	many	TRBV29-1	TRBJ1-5	TGCAGCGTTGGAGAAGGATCCAATCAGCCCCAGCATTTT	CSVGEGSNQPQHF
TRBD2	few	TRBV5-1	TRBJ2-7	TGCGCCAGCTACTCGCCGACTAGCGCCTACGAGCAGTACTTC	CASYSPTSAYEQYF
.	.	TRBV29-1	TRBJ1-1	TGCAGCGTACCGCCGACCAACACTGAAGCTTTCTTT	CSVPPTNTEAFF
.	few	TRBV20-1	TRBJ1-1	TGCAGTGCTAGAGATAGCGGGGGCCCTAAAACTGAAGCTTTCTTT	CSARDSGGPKTEAFF
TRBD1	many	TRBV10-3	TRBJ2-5	TGTGCCATCAGTCTCGACAGGGAAACCCCACAAGAGACCCAGTACTTC	CAISLDRETPQETQYF
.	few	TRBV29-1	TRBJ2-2	TGCAGCGTTGAACACCCCAACACCGGGGAGCTGTTTTTT	CSVEHPNTGELFF
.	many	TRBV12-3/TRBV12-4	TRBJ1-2	TGTGCCAGCAGTTTTGGGAGGGACCTGCTTGGCTACACCTTC	CASSFGRDLLGYTF
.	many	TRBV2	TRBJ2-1	TGTGCCAGCAGTGGACTGATATACAATGAGCAGTTCTTC	CASSGLIYNEQFF
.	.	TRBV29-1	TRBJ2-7	TGCAGCGTTGGGCAGGGGAGCGAGCAGTACTTC	CSVGQGSEQYF
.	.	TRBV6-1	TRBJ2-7	TGTGCCAGCAGTGAAGGAGGGAACTCCTACGAGCAGTACTTC	CASSEGGNSYEQYF
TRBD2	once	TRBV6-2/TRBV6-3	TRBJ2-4	TGTGCCAGCAGCCCAGGGAGGGCGGTGAAAAACATTCAGTACTTC	CASSPGRAVKNIQYF
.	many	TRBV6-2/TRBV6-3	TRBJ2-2	TGTGCCAGCAGTTACCCGACGACCACCGGGGAGCTGTTTTTT	CASSYPTTTGELFF
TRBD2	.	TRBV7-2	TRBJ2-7	TGTGCCAGCAGCTTAACAACCGGGACTAGCTCCTACGAGCAGTACTTC	CASSLTTGTSSYEQYF
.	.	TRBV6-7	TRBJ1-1	TGTGCCAGCAGTTACGACCATATTCCCACTGAAGCTTTCTTT	CASSYDHIPTEAFF
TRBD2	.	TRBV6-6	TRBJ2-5	TGTGCCAGCAGTTACACCGAGGGACTAGCGGGACAAGAGACCCAGTACTTC	CASSYTEGLAGQETQYF
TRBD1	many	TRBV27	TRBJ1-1	TGTGCCAGCAGGGTCTTATCAGGGGGCAGGACTGAAGCTTTCTTT	CASRVLSGGRTEAFF
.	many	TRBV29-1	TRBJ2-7	TGCAGCGTGGCAGGGGCTAACTCCTACGAGCAGTACTTC	CSVAGANSYEQYF
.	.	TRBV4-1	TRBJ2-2	TGCGCCAGCAGCCAAGAGACAGGGAGGACCACCGGGGAGCTGTTTTTT	CASSQETGRTTGELFF
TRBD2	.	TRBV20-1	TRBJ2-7	TGCAGTGCTGTGACTAGCGGGCTAACCTACGAGCAGTACTTC	CSAVTSGLTYEQYF
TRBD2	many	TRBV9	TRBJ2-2	TGTGCCAGCAGCGTAGGACTAGCGGGAGGAACCGGGGAGCTGTTTTTT	CASSVGLAGGTGELFF
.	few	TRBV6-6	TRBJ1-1	TGTGCCAGCAGTGACGCCGTCTTGCCTGAAGCTTTCTTT	CASSDAVLPEAFF
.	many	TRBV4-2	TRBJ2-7	TGTGCCAGCAGCCCTGGGCCGGGGGTACCGCAATTC	CASSPGPGVPQF
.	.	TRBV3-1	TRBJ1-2	TGTGCCAGCAGCCAAGCCCCTCTACAGGTTTATGGCTACACCTTC	CASSQAPLQVYGYTF
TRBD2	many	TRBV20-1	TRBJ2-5	TGCAGTGCTCCCCCTCCGGGAGGGCCAGAGACCCAGTACTTC	CSAPPPGGPETQYF
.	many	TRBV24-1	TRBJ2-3	TGTGCCACCAGTGACCCTAGGGGGGCCGTAGATACGCAGTATTTT	CATSDPRGAVDTQYF
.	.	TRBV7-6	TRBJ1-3	TGTGCCAGCAGCTTAGCACGCTCTGGAAACACCATATATTTT	CASSLARSGNTIYF
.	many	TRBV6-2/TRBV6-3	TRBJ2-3	TGTGCCAGCAGTTACGACACCTACACAGATACGCAGTATTTT	CASSYDTYTDTQYF
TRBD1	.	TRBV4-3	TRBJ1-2	TGCGCCAGCAGCCAAGCCCAGGGGGCATACTATGGCTACACCTTC	CASSQAQGAYYGYTF
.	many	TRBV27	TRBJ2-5	TGTGCCAGCAGTCCCCGCGGGGAGACCCAGTACTTC	CASSPRGETQYF
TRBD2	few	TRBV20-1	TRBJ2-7	TGCAGTGCTAGAGTGACCGCGGGAGGTTACGAGCAGTACTTC	CSARVTAGGYEQYF
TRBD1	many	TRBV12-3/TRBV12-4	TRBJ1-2	TGTGCCAGCAGTTTAAATCCTACAGGGGGCAAGTATGGCTACACCTTC	CASSLNPTGGKYGYTF
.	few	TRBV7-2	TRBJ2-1	TGTGCCAGCAGCTTAGGGATCAACAATGAGCAGTTCTTC	CASSLGINNEQFF
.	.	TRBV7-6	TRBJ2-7	TGTGCCAGCAGCTTAGCTGGTGACTACGAGCAGTACTTC	CASSLAGDYEQYF
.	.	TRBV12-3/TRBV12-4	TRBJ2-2	TGTGCCAGCAGTTTACTAGCGCCGGCCGGGGAGCTGTTTTTT	CASSLLAPAGELFF
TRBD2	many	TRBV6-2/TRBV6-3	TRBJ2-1	TGTTCCGGTAGAGCGGGGGGTAACAATGAGCAGTTCTTC	CSGRAGGNNEQFF
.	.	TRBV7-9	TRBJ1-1	TGTGCCAGCAGCTTTAAGGCCGTGGCTGAAGCTTTCTTT	CASSFKAVAEAFF
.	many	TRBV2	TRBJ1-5	TGTGCCAGCAATTTGGGCAGAAATAGCAATCAGCCCCAGCATTTT	CASNLGRNSNQPQHF
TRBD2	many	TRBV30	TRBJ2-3	TGTGCCTGGAGTGTGGGGACTAGCGGGGATAGCACAGATACGCAGTATTTT	CAWSVGTSGDSTDTQYF
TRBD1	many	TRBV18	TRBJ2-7	TGTGCCAGCTCACCGTCGACAGGGATGAAGCACTTC	CASSPSTGMKHF
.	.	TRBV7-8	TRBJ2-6	TGTGCCAGCAGCTTAACGTGGGGTGGGGCCAACGTCCTGACTTTC	CASSLTWGGANVLTF
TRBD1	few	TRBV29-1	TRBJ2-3	TGCAGCGCACGGACAGGAAGTACAGATACGCAGTATTTT	CSARTGSTDTQYF
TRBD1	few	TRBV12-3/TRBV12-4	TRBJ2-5	TGTGCCAGCAGTCCTCCAGGGGGCTGGGGAGAGACCCAGTACTTC	CASSPPGGWGETQYF
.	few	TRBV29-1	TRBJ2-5	TGCAGCGTTGAAGAGGGTGGAGAGACCCAGTACTTC	CSVEEGGETQYF